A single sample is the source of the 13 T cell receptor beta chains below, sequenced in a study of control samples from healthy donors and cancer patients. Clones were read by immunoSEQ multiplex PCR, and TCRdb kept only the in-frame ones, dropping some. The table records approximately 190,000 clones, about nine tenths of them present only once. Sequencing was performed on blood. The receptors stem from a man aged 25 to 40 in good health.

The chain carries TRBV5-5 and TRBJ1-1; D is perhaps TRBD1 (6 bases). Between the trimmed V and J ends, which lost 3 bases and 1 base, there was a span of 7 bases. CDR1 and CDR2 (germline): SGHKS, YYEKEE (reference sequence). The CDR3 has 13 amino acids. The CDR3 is CASSWTANTEAFF. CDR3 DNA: TGTGCCAGCAGCTGGACAGCGAACACTGAAGCTTTCTTT.

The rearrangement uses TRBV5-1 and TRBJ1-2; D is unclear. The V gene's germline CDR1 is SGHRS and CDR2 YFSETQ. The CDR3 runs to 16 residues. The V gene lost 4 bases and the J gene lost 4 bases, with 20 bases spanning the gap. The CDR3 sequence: CASSPSGPGDSYGYTF. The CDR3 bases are TGCGCCAGCAGCCCCTCCGGCCCAGGAGATAGCTATGGCTACACCTTC. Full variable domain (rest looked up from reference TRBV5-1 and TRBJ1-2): KAGVTQTPRYLIKTRGQQVTLSCSPISGHRSVSWYQQTPGQGLQFLFEYFSETQRNKGNFPGRFSGRQFSNSRSEMNVSTLELGDSALYLCASSPSGPGDSYGYTFGSGTRLTVV.

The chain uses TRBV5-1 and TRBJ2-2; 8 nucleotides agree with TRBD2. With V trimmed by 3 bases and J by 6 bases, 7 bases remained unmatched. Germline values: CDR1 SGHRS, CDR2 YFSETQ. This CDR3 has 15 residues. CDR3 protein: CASSCGGTGSGELFF. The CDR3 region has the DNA TGCGCCAGCAGCTGCGGGGGGACGGGTTCCGGGGAGCTGTTTTTT.

The CDR3 protein is CASTSGGAGNEQFF. The CDR3 nucleotides read TGTGCCAGCACCAGCGGGGGGGCCGGGAATGAGCAGTTCTTC. The chain is built from TRBV6-5 and TRBJ2-1, with 10 bases identical to TRBD2. Per germline, CDR1 MNHEY and CDR2 SVGAGI. The V and J ends lost 7 bases and 7 bases, in that order; junction bases with no gene match: 7. This CDR3 has 14 amino acids.

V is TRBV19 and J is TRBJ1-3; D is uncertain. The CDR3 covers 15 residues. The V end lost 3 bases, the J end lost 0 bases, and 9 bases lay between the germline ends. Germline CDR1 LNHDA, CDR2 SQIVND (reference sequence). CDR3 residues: CASSIIAVSGNTIYF. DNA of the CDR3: TGTGCCAGTAGTATTATCGCGGTCTCTGGAAACACCATATATTTT.

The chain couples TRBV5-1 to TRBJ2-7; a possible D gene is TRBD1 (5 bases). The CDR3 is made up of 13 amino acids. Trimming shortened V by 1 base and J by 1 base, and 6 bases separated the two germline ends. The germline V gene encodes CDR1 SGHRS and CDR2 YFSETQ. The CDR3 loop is CASSLQGSYEQYF. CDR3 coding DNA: TGCGCCAGCAGCTTGCAGGGTTCCTACGAGCAGTACTTC.

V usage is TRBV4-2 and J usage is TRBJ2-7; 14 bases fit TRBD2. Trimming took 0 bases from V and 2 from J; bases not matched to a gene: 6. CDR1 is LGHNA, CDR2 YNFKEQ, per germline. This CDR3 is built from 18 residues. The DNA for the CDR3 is TGTGCCAGCAGCCAAGAATCGACTAGCGGGGGGGCAACCTACGAGCAGTACTTC. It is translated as CASSQESTSGGATYEQYF.

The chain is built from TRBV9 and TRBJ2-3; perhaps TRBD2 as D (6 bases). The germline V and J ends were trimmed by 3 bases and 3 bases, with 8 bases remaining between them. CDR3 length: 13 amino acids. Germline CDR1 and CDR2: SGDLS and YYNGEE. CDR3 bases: TGTGCCAGCAGCGCGACTAGTACAGATACGCAGTATTTT. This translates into CASSATSTDTQYF.

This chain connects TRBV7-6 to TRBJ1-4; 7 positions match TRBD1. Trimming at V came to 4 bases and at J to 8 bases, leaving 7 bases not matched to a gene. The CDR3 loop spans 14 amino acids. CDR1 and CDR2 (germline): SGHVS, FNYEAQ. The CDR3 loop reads CASSSTGRREKLFF. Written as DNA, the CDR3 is TGTGCCAGCAGCTCGACAGGGAGGCGAGAAAAACTGTTTTTT.

CDR3 protein: CASSERGPTNRETQYF. Written as DNA, the CDR3 is TGTGCCAGCAGTGAAAGGGGACCCACCAACCGGGAGACCCAGTACTTC. The chain links TRBV2 to TRBJ2-5, with D perhaps being TRBD1 or TRBD2 (5 bases each). Germline V gene data show CDR1 as SNHLY and CDR2 as FYNNEI. With 2 bases removed from V and 5 bases from J, the gap between germline ends came to 18 bases. The CDR3 totals 16 residues.

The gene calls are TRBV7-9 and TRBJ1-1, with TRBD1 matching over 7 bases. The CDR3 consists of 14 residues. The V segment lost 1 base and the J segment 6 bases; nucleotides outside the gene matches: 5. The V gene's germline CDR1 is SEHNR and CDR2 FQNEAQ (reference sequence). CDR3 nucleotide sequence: TGTGCCAGCAGCTTAGGGCCAGGGGGTTCTGAAGCTTTCTTT. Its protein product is CASSLGPGGSEAFF.

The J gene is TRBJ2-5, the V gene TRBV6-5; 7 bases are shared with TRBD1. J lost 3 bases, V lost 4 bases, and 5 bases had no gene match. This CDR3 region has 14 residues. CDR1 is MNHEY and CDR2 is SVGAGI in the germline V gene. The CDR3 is CASSLTGWEETQYF. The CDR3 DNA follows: TGTGCCAGCAGTTTGACAGGGTGGGAAGAGACCCAGTACTTC.

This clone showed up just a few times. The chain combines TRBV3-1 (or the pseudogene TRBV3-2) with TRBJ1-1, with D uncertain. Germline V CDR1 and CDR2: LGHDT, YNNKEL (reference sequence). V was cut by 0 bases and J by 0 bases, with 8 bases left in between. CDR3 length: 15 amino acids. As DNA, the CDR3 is TGTGCCAGCAGCCAAGATCCGAACGTGAACACTGAAGCTTTCTTT. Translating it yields CASSQDPNVNTEAFF.